This is a list of T cell receptor beta chains from one sample in a study of cytomegalovirus exposure and HLA in healthy donors. This table comes from immunoSEQ multiplex PCR, and its TCRdb copy is limited to in-frame clones, with some not included. The sample comprises more than 110,000 clones, roughly 75% of which are singletons, and about 2.2% rests with the top ten. Sample: PBMCs. The receptor set was obtained from a man aged 25 to 40 in good health and CMV-seronegative. CDR3s include the opening cysteine and the closing phenylalanine or tryptophan. The D gene is left open where the match is weak. Where a row states a size, it is once, few, many or the class of an expanded clone; other rows omit it.

J,D,V,length,size,DNA,CDR3
TRBJ2-7,-,TRBV19,13,-,TGTGCCAGTAGTATTGGAAGCGTGAGGGAGCAGTACTTC,CASSIGSVREQYF
TRBJ2-7,TRBD2,TRBV27,16,-,TGTGCCAGCAGTTTATATCGGGCTAGCGGGTCCTACGAGCAGTACTTC,CASSLYRASGSYEQYF
TRBJ1-4,-,TRBV19,15,-,TGTGCCAGTAGTATAGGTACAGGAGTCATGGAAAAACTGTTTTTT,CASSIGTGVMEKLFF
TRBJ1-1,-,TRBV6-5,15,-,TGTGCCAGCAGTTACGGGCCCGCCCGGAACACTGAAGCTTTCTTT,CASSYGPARNTEAFF
TRBJ2-7,-,TRBV5-1,15,-,TGCGCCAGCAGCTTAGGGGGGGGCAGTCGATACGAGCAGTACTTC,CASSLGGGSRYEQYF
TRBJ2-3,-,TRBV9,15,once,TGTGCCAGCAGCGTAATTACCCAGGGCACAGATACGCAGTATTTT,CASSVITQGTDTQYF
TRBJ2-1,TRBD1,TRBV2,16,-,TGTGCCAGCAGTGAACCAAGGACAGGGGGTGTATATGAGCAGTTCTTC,CASSEPRTGGVYEQFF
TRBJ1-1,TRBD1,TRBV7-9,13,-,TGTGCCAGCAGCCCGACAGGGGAGAGGGAAGCTTTCTTT,CASSPTGEREAFF
TRBJ1-4,TRBD1,TRBV28,15,-,TGTGCCAGCAGTTTACCCACAGGGGGAGGAGAAAAACTGTTTTTT,CASSLPTGGGEKLFF
TRBJ1-1,TRBD1,TRBV7-8,15,-,TGTGCCAGCAGCTGCGTGACAGGGTTGGACACTGAAGCTTTCTTT,CASSCVTGLDTEAFF
TRBJ2-5,-,TRBV6-1,14,-,TGTGCCAGCAGTGAATTCCCTACAGGGCCGACCCAGTACTTC,CASSEFPTGPTQYF
TRBJ2-3,-,TRBV7-9,15,-,TGTGCCAGCAGCTTATCTCAGGGGAGCACAGATACGCAGTATTTT,CASSLSQGSTDTQYF
TRBJ2-7,TRBD2,TRBV28,14,-,TGTGCCAGCAGTTTATCGGCGGGAGGTTACGAGCAGTACTTC,CASSLSAGGYEQYF
TRBJ1-1,-,TRBV20-1,11,once,TGCAGTAAGAAGCTGAACACTGAAGCTTTCTTT,CSKKLNTEAFF
TRBJ2-2,TRBD2,TRBV4-1,20,-,TGCGCCGGCAGCCTCACCCTGTCGGGACTAGCGGGAGGTCGACGCGGGGAGCTGTTTTTT,CAGSLTLSGLAGGRRGELFF
TRBJ2-1,-,TRBV5-1,14,few,TGCGCCAGCAGCCTTGGCCGACGCGCGGATGAGCAGTTCTTC,CASSLGRRADEQFF
TRBJ2-2,TRBD2,TRBV7-9,16,-,TGTGCCAGCAGCTTCAAAGCGGGGGCGAACACCGGGGAGCTGTTTTTT,CASSFKAGANTGELFF
TRBJ1-5,TRBD1,TRBV27,16,-,TGTGCCAGCAGTTTATCGGGACAGGGCCTAAATCAGCCCCAGCATTTT,CASSLSGQGLNQPQHF
TRBJ1-1,-,TRBV9,14,-,TGTGCCAGCAGCGTAGGGGGAGGGACACCTGAAGCTTTCTTT,CASSVGGGTPEAFF
TRBJ1-3,TRBD1,TRBV7-2,17,-,TGTGCCAGCAGCTTTATTCCAGGGGGCGTCTCTGGAAACACCATATATTTT,CASSFIPGGVSGNTIYF
TRBJ1-1,-,TRBV7-6,15,-,TGTGCCAGCAGCTTAGGGGAGGGCACGAACACTGAAGCTTTCTTT,CASSLGEGTNTEAFF
TRBJ1-2,-,TRBV19,14,-,TGTGCCAGTAGTATAGCGGGATCAAACTATGGCTACACCTTC,CASSIAGSNYGYTF
TRBJ2-1,-,TRBV2,14,-,TGTGCCAGCAGTAGAATAGCTGCCGACAATGAGCAGTTCTTC,CASSRIAADNEQFF
TRBJ1-1,-,TRBV12-5,16,few,TGTGCTAGTGGTTTCTCTAGACAGTACATGAACACTGAAGCTTTCTTT,CASGFSRQYMNTEAFF
TRBJ1-5,-,TRBV6-1,15,few,TGTGCCAGCAGTGCCGTGGTTGGGGGGTCTCAGCCCCAGCATTTT,CASSAVVGGSQPQHF
TRBJ2-2,TRBD2,TRBV7-9,15,-,TGTGCCAGCAGCGCTAGCGGGGGGGCCACCGGGGAGCTGTTTTTT,CASSASGGATGELFF
TRBJ2-7,TRBD1,TRBV4-1,17,-,TGCGCCAGCAGCCACCAACCCCGGGACAGGGCGTACTACGAGCAGTACTTC,CASSHQPRDRAYYEQYF
TRBJ1-6,TRBD1,TRBV6-5,16,-,TGTGCCAGCAGTTACTCTCGGGCAGGGGGTAGATCACCCCTCCACTTT,CASSYSRAGGRSPLHF
TRBJ2-5,-,TRBV5-1,13,-,TGCGCCAGCAGCACCGAAATAGCGGAGACCCAGTACTTC,CASSTEIAETQYF
TRBJ1-1,-,TRBV27,17,once,TGTGCCAGCAGTCCCCCACCCGGAGAAGGGGGGAACACTGAAGCTTTCTTT,CASSPPPGEGGNTEAFF
TRBJ2-2,-,TRBV28,15,few,TGTGCCAGCAGTTCCGGGACATACCACACCGGGGAGCTGTTTTTT,CASSSGTYHTGELFF
TRBJ1-6,-,TRBV6-5,13,-,TGTGCCGTCCAGGGTTTCGCGAATTCACCCCTCCACTTT,CAVQGFANSPLHF
TRBJ1-3,-,TRBV19,15,-,TGTGCCAGTAGTATACAGGGCAGCTCTGGAAACACCATATATTTT,CASSIQGSSGNTIYF
TRBJ2-4,-,TRBV7-6,14,-,TGTGCCAGCAGCCCGACCTCAGGGGTTAACATTCAGTACTTC,CASSPTSGVNIQYF
TRBJ1-1,-,TRBV11-2,14,-,TGTGCCAGCAGCCTTTCCTACTGGAACACTGAAGCTTTCTTT,CASSLSYWNTEAFF
TRBJ1-6,-,TRBV6-5,14,-,TGTGCCAGCAGTTACGGGCGCTTTAATTCACCCCTCCACTTT,CASSYGRFNSPLHF
TRBJ2-3,-,TRBV5-4,15,-,TGTGCCAGCAGCTTTCCGGGAGCCGTCTCAGATACGCAGTATTTT,CASSFPGAVSDTQYF
TRBJ2-5,-,TRBV19,13,-,TGTGCCAGTAGTATATCTCTTCGAGAGACCCAGTACTTC,CASSISLRETQYF
TRBJ1-2,TRBD1,TRBV4-1,17,-,TGCGCCAGCAGCCAAGGCCTGGACAGGGGAAATAACTATGGCTACACCTTC,CASSQGLDRGNNYGYTF
TRBJ1-1,-,TRBV2,15,few,TGTGCCAGCAGCGGGGGGAGGGGAGAGAACACTGAAGCTTTCTTT,CASSGGRGENTEAFF
TRBJ1-4,-,TRBV7-7,14,-,TGTGCTAGCAGCTCGAGGGAATCGGGTGAAAAACTGTTTTTT,CASSSRESGEKLFF
TRBJ2-1,TRBD2,TRBV28,15,once,TGTGCCAGCAGCTCACCTAGCGGGGGCCACAATGAGCAGTTCTTC,CASSSPSGGHNEQFF
TRBJ1-4,TRBD1,TRBV6-5,15,-,TGTGCCAGCAGTTACCTTGGGACAGCTAATGAAAAACTGTTTTTT,CASSYLGTANEKLFF
TRBJ1-1,-,TRBV2,13,-,TGTGCCAGCACAGACAGATCGAACACTGAAGCTTTCTTT,CASTDRSNTEAFF
TRBJ2-1,-,TRBV6-1,11,-,TGTGCCACTCTACTACCCAGCGAGCAGTTCTTC,CATLLPSEQFF
TRBJ2-7,TRBD2,TRBV5-4,15,-,TGTGCCAGCAGCTTGGTGACGCGGGGGGCCTTCGAGCAGTACTTC,CASSLVTRGAFEQYF
TRBJ2-7,TRBD1,TRBV6-1,13,-,TGTGCCAGCACCTATGGACAGGGGGACGAGCAGTACTTC,CASTYGQGDEQYF
TRBJ2-7,-,TRBV19,15,-,TGTGCCAGTAGTCCTGACACAATGCCATCCTACGAGCAGTACTTC,CASSPDTMPSYEQYF